The sequence of this T cell receptor beta chain was determined in a study of T cells after yellow fever vaccination. The CDR3 spans 15 residues. Trimming took off 4 bases at V and 0 bases at J, with 8 bases between the two ends. Germline lookup yields CDR1 SGHRS and CDR2 YFSETQ. Synthesis of TCR cDNA relied on 5'RACE template switching, which attached a universal primer site and UMIs. TCRdb ran MiXCR on the 5' RACE reads and lists one entry per CDR3 protein. The sample consists of about 340,000 distinct CDR3 sequences, around 13% of them appearing once. Study observations and caveats: A small proportion of clonotypes was detected in both the CD4 and CD8 compartments. Re-detected after boosting: most primary clones, 96% of CD4 and 75% to 90% of CD8.

With respect to this clonotype: Antigen unknown.

The rearrangement joins TRBV5-1 to TRBJ2-6; D unresolved. The sample here was CD4+ T cells sorted from PBMCs, taken 15 days after the yellow fever booster vaccination. This receptor was identified in a young man who received the YFV17D yellow fever vaccine. In DNA, the CDR3 is TGCGCCAGCAGCCAACAGCCCTCTGGGGCCAACGTCCTGACTTTC. As protein: CASSQQPSGANVLTF.